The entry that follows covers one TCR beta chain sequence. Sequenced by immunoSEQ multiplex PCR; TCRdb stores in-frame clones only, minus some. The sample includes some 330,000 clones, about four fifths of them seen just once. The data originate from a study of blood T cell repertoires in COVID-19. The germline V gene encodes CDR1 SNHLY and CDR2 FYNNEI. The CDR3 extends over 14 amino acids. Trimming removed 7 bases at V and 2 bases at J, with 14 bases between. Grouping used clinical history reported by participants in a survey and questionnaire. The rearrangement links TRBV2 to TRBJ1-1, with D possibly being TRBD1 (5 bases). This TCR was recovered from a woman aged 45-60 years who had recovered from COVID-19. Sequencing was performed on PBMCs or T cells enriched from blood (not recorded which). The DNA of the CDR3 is TGTGCCAGCAACAACGGTAGGGGCAACACTGAAGCTTTCTTT. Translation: CASNNGRGNTEAFF.